Ten or more counts support the clone carrying this T cell receptor (beta chain). Its specificity is unknown. This entry is derived from a study of CD8 T cells in ankylosing spondylitis. The study, taken as a whole, reports: What seemed typical of ankylosing spondylitis blood was a TCR beta motif built from several highly homologous variants. Significant enrichment of disease-linked clones was reported in matched ankylosing spondylitis synovial fluid.

This CDR3 comprises 15 residues. V was shortened by 0 bases and J by 3 bases, with 9 bases between the two germline ends. Germline V CDR1 and CDR2: LGHNA, YSLEER. One entry per CDR3 protein results from TCRdb running MiXCR on the 5' RACE reads. Of 240,000 or so distinct CDR3 sequences in the sample, about 9.1% are singletons; the top ten hold 6.8%. The sequencing input was blood, either unsorted or a sorted T cell fraction (not recorded which). The source is a male donor with ankylosing spondylitis or in good health (not recorded which). The J gene is TRBJ1-3, the V gene TRBV4-3; no clear D. CDR3 amino acids: CASSQDRTHGNTIYF. The CDR3 region has the DNA TGCGCCAGCAGCCAAGATCGAACACATGGAAACACCATATATTTT.